Given below is one T cell receptor (beta chain) in context. Included hyperthyroidism patients were aged 18 to 65 and newly diagnosed (under 2 months' duration). Exclusion covered patients with other autoimmune diseases or uncontrolled infections (as well as pregnancy or lactation). Serum thyroxine and TRAb, along with clinical symptoms, thyroid ultrasound and orbital computed tomography, were what diagnosis relied on. The sample belongs to a study of Graves' ophthalmopathy and Graves' hyperthyroidism. Amplification from RNA transcripts yielded the TCR beta CDR3 regions. Amplification began with first-round RT-PCR using HTBI primers, then second-round multiplex PCR was performed. TCRdb itself ran the multiplex PCR reads through MiXCR, one entry per CDR3 protein. The data contain hundreds of thousands of distinct CDR3 sequences, over 20% of them seen just once; the ten biggest clones take up approximately 6.9%.

The CDR3 contains 15 residues. V lost 3 bases and J lost 0; bases outside the gene matches: 4. The sample consisted of peripheral blood. V gene TRBV12-3 or TRBV12-4 combines with J gene TRBJ2-7; 8 positions agree with TRBD2. The origin of this receptor is a woman between 18 and 29 years old with stable Graves' hyperthyroidism. Some clones in this sample may be carry-over from other donors' samples. The CDR3 DNA follows: TGTGCCAGCAGTTTCGGGAGGGTGAGCTCCTACGAGCAGTACTTC. Amino acids: CASSFGRVSSYEQYF.